The TCR beta chain under discussion was sequenced for a study of shared clonotypes between healthy human individuals. General study findings and limits: The small donor group covered limited genetic and exposure diversity. When naive CD4 clonotypes were compared across a few donors, around 5% were shared.

About this clone: Its antigen remains unknown. The sample has other DNA sequences that encode this CDR3 too.

Both subsets, CD45RA+ naive and CD45RA-negative memory, were split from the CD4+ cells. Clones were sequenced by immunoSEQ multiplex PCR, and TCRdb holds only the in-frame ones, with some missing. Of about 2 million clones in the sample, roughly 94% are singletons; the top ten hold 0.13%. Germline CDR1 SGHAT, CDR2 FQNNGV. The V gene lost 1 base and the J gene lost 5 bases, with 8 bases spanning the gap. The CDR3 sequence is 13 residues long. This sequence was found in a man aged 18 to 29 in good health. V usage is TRBV11-2 and J usage is TRBJ1-1; D is possibly TRBD1 (5 bases). Material for sequencing was naive CD4+ T cells sorted from blood. Indicated subset: CD45RA+ positively selected. The CDR3 DNA is TGTGCCAGCAGCTTAGTGCGGGGGACTGAAGCTTTCTTT. It codes for CASSLVRGTEAFF.